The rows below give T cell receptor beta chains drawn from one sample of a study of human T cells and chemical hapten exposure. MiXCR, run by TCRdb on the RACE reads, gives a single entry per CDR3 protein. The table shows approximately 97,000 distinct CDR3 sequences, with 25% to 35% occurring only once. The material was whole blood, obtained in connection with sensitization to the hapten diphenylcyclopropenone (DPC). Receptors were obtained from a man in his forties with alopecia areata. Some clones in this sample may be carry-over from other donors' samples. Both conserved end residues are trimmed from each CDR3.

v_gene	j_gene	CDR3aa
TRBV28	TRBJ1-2	ASSPLDRPGYT
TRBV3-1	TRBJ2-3	ASSQDQLGTDTQY
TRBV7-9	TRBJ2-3	ASTGWRTDTQY
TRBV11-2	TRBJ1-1	ASSTPGTGHSTEAF
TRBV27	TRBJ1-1	ASSWDRGSTEAF
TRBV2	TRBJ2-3	ASSLPGQDTQY
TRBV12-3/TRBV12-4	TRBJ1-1	ASSLGHPTEAF
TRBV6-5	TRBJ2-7	ASSYSLAGGDEQY
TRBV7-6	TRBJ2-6	ASSLAGASGANVLT
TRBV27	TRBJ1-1	ASRMDRNTEAF
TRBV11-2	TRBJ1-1	ASRFTEAF
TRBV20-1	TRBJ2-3	SAQGLALDTQY
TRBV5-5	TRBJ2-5	ASSGDESGLRQETQY
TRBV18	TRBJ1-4	ASSPGLGEKLF
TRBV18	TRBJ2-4	ASSPRSDIQY
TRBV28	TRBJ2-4	ASSLPVKIAKNIQY
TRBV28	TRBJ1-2	ASRGVDLRRGYT
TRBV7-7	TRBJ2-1	ASSLDSYNEQF
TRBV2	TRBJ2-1	ASRGTGGNEQF
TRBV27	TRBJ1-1	ASSHHRQNTEAF
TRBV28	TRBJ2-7	ASSPWDRGNYEQY
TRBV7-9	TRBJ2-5	ASSLFPFGLAKETQY
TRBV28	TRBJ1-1	ASSLERRALGAF
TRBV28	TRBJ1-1	ASSEGRVAAF
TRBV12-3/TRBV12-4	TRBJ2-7	ASSRIDWRSYEQY
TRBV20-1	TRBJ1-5	SAREQTGNQPQH
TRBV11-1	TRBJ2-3	ASSLADRGPTDTQY
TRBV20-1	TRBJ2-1	SARFTYNEQF
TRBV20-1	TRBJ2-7	SARADRAEQY
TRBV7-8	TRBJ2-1	ASSLAPRQSSYNEQF
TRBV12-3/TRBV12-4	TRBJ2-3	ASSLARRGRQPTDTQY
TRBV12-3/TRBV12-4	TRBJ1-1	ASSFSVGTGPMNTEAF
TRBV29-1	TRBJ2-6	SVGSISSGANVLT
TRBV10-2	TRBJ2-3	ASTPSTDTQY
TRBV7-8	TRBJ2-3	ASSNLPTSGTLTDTQY
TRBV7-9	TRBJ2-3	ASSLGLAGGGDTQY